This TCR beta chain derives from a study of OX40 agonist ivuxolimab in advanced cancers. Study context: Patients in dose escalation had liver, melanoma, kidney or head and neck cancers.

The protocol was immunoSEQ multiplex PCR, while the TCRdb copy is restricted to in-frame clones and leaves out a portion. The data show about 59,000 clones, roughly 84% seen once. This CDR3 is 14 amino acids long. V shed 10 bases, J shed 6 bases, and the junction held 13 bases outside the gene matches. Germline V gene data show CDR1 as ENHRY and CDR2 as SYGVKD. For this clone: The antigen remains undetermined.

Overall study findings and caveats: Average numbers of expanded clones were greater in CD8+ T cells than in CD4+. Certain nonresponders likewise exhibited a low normalized T-cell clonal expansion. Partial responders at 0.1-3.0 mg/kg had among the lowest clonal expansion.

The material was CD4+ or CD8+ T cells sorted from blood, obtained in a trial of the OX40 agonist ivuxolimab. The chain joins TRBV10-3 to TRBJ2-3; TRBD2 aligns across 7 bases. The source of this sequence is an adult with an advanced solid tumor such as melanoma, head and neck, liver or kidney cancer. This CDR3 reads CATSFSGPEDTQYF. CDR3 nucleotide sequence: TGTGCCACCTCGTTTAGCGGGCCCGAGGATACGCAGTATTTT.